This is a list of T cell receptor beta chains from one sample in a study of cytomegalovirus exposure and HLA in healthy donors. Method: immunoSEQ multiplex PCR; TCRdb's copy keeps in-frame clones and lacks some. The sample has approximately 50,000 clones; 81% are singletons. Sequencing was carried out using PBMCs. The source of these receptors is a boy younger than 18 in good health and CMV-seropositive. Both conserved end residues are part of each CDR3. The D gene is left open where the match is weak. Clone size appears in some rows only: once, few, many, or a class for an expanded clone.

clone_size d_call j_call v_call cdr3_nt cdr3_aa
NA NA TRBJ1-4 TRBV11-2 TGTGCCAGCAGCCAGGGTTTTTATAATGAAAAACTGTTTTTT CASSQGFYNEKLFF
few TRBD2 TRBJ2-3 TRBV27 TGTGCCAGCAGTCCGGGACTAGGTACAGATACGCAGTATTTT CASSPGLGTDTQYF
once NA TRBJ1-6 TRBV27 TGTGCCAGCAGTTCGTACCAGGGCCCCCTCCACTTT CASSSYQGPLHF
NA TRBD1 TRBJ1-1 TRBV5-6 TGTGCCAGCAGCTTGGACCCCACCGGACAGGTGAACACTGAAGCTTTCTTT CASSLDPTGQVNTEAFF
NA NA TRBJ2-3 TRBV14 TGTGCCAGCAGCCCTTGGGAGACTAGGCTCTCAGATACGCAGTATTTT CASSPWETRLSDTQYF
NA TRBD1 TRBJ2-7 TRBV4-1 TGCGCCAGCAGCCAGGTTCGGGACAGGTCTTATGGCGAGCAGTACTTC CASSQVRDRSYGEQYF
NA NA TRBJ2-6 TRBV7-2 TGTGCCAGCAGCTTAGGAGGGACTGGGGCCAACGTCCTGACTTTC CASSLGGTGANVLTF
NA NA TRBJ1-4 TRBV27 TGTGCCAGCAGTTCTCGTCCCACGGGAACTAATGAAAAACTGTTTTTT CASSSRPTGTNEKLFF
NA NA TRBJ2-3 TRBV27 TGTGCCAGCAGTCCTGGCACAGATACGCAGTATTTT CASSPGTDTQYF
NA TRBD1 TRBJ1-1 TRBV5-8 TGTGCCAGCAGCCCATGGGCAGGGGGTACCACGAACACTGAAGCTTTCTTT CASSPWAGGTTNTEAFF
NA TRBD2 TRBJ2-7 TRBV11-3 TGTGCCAGCAGCTTCGGGGGGGCCGACGAGCAGTACTTC CASSFGGADEQYF
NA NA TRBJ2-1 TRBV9 TGTGCCAGCAGCGTAGGAGGGGCTCCGGGGCGGGGTGAGCAGTTCTTC CASSVGGAPGRGEQFF
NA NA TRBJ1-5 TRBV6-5 TGTGCCAGCTCCGGAGTGTCCTTTCATCAGCCCCAGCATTTT CASSGVSFHQPQHF
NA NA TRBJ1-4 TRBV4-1 TGCGCCAGCAGCCAAGAGAGCAGGGGCGCAGGCATTAATGAAAAACTGTTTTTT CASSQESRGAGINEKLFF
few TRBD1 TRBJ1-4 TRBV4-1 TGCGCCAGCAGCCCATCTCCGGCAGGGGACAGTGAAAAACTGTTTTTT CASSPSPAGDSEKLFF
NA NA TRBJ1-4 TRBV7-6 TGTGCCAGCAGCTTAGGGTCCCAGGAAAAACTGTTTTTT CASSLGSQEKLFF
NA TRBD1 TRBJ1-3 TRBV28 TGTGCCAGCAGTTTTAGGGACAGGGCGGGCACCATATATTTT CASSFRDRAGTIYF
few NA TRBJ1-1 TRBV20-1 TGCAGTGCTAGAGAGGCCACTGAAGCTTTCTTT CSAREATEAFF
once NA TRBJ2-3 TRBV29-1 TGCAGCGTTGATGAGGGCTCCCCGGATACGCAGTATTTT CSVDEGSPDTQYF
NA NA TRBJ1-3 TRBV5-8 TGTGCCAGCACCCGAGCCTCGACCCCGCGGGGAAACACCATATATTTT CASTRASTPRGNTIYF
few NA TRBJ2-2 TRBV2 TGTGCCAGCAGTCGGAGTGGGGAGCTGTTTTTT CASSRSGELFF
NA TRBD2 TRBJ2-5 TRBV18 TGTGCCAGCTCACCGCCAGGGCGGCGGGGGGAGACCCAGTACTTC CASSPPGRRGETQYF
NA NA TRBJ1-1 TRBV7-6 TGTGCCAGCAGCTTTCTTTCGGGAGACACTGAAGCTTTCTTT CASSFLSGDTEAFF
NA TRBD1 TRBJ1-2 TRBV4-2 TGTGCCAGCAGCCAGGACAGGGCTTCGACCGCCTTC CASSQDRASTAF
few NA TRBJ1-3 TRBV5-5 TGTGCCAGCAGCTTGGACAGACGCTCTGGAAACACCATATATTTT CASSLDRRSGNTIYF
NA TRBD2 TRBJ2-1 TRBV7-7 TGTGCTAGCAGCGCGACTAGCGGGGGGGAGCAGTTCTTC CASSATSGGEQFF
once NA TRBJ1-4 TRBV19 TGTGCCAGTAGTTGGGGACTTAATGAAAAACTGTTTTTT CASSWGLNEKLFF
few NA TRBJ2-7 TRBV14 TGTGCCAGCAGCTTCCTCGGAGTGTACGAGCAGTACTTC CASSFLGVYEQYF
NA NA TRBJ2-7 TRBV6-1 TGTGCCAGCAGTGAAATTGGCTGGGAGCAGTACTTC CASSEIGWEQYF
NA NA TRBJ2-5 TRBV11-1 TGTGCCAGCAGCAAGATGGTGGGAGGAGAGACCCAGTACTTC CASSKMVGGETQYF
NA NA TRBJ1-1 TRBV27 TGTGCCAGTTACAGGGCCTCGAACACTGAAGCTTTCTTT CASYRASNTEAFF
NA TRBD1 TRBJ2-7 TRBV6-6 TGTGCCAGCAGTCGTGACAGGGTTACCTACGAGCAGTACTTC CASSRDRVTYEQYF
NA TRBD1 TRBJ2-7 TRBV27 TGTGCCAGCAGTTTTGGGACAGGGGGCGAGCAGTACTTC CASSFGTGGEQYF